This note documents a single T cell receptor beta chain sequence. What it recognizes is unknown. This may be a read error, as it is one base from a much larger clone. Germline V gene lookup returns CDR1 MNHEY and CDR2 SVGAGI. The CDR3 sequence is 15 residues long. J lost 11 bases, V lost 2 bases, and 13 bases had no gene match. The data were taken from a study of blood T cells in healthy people across ages. For the second PCR, which ran for roughly 6 to 11 cycles, a sample-barcoded 5' primer and a J-beta primer mix were used. Carrying 12 random nucleotides, a template-switch adaptor labeled each individual cDNA molecule. TCRdb used MiXCR to reprocess the 5' RACE reads, holding one entry per CDR3 protein. The repertoire includes 1 million to 1.2 million distinct CDR3 sequences, 35% to 40% of them detected once, and about 12% sits in the top ten. Per sample, a minimum of 6 million PBMCs were isolated.

Overall study results and limits: CMV status of donors was not determined, possibly confounding expanded clonotype changes.

The sample was blood. J is TRBJ2-5 and V is TRBV6-5; TRBD1 aligns across 8 bases. The sequence derives from a man between 18 and 29 years old in good health. As DNA, the CDR3 is TGTGCCAGCAGTTACGCGGAAATGGACAGGGCGGGGCAGTACTTC. This sequence encodes CASSYAEMDRAGQYF.